The clone carrying this T cell receptor beta chain was seen a handful of times. Each CDR3 protein gets one entry after TCRdb re-called the RT-PCR reads with MiXCR. Among 800,000 to 1,000,000 distinct CDR3 sequences listed, about a sixth were seen once. The data were taken from a study of patients and donors after allogeneic stem cell transplantation. Sequencing was done on a sample of blood, either unsorted or a sorted T cell fraction (not recorded which). The TCR originated in a human donor who was either an allogeneic HSCT recipient or a stem cell or donor lymphocyte infusion donor (not recorded which). It is not recorded whose cells these are; they may come from a transplant donor.

The CDR3 DNA sequence: TGTGCCAGCAGCTTAAAGTCACAAGAGACCCAGTACTTC. This translates into CASSLKSQETQYF. This chain joins TRBV13 and TRBJ2-5, with D hard to call. The CDR3 runs to 13 residues. Trimming took off 2 bases at V and 2 bases at J, with 6 bases between the two ends. Germline values: CDR1 PRHDT, CDR2 FYEKMQ (reference sequence).